A selection of T cell receptor beta chains follows, all from one sample in a study of CD8 T cells in Susac syndrome. TCRdb reprocessed the immunoSEQ multiplex PCR reads with MiXCR, giving one entry per CDR3 protein. The sample yields around 71,000 distinct CDR3 sequences, 96% seen once. The sample consisted of CD4+ T cells from PBMCs. Receptors were obtained from a human donor with multiple sclerosis. CDR3s include the opening cysteine and the closing phenylalanine or tryptophan. A D gene is named only where the DNA matches it firmly. Where a row states a size, it is once, few, many or the class of an expanded clone; other rows omit it.

CDR3 DNA: TGCAGCGTCGCAGGGGGCGCGGAAGGCTACACCTTC; CDR3 protein: CSVAGGAEGYTF; J gene: TRBJ1-2; clone size: .; V gene: TRBV29-1; D gene: TRBD1
CDR3 DNA: TGTGCCAGCAGTTTATTGTGGAGCGGGTACACCGGGGAGCTGTTTTTT; CDR3 protein: CASSLLWSGYTGELFF; J gene: TRBJ2-2; clone size: .; V gene: TRBV28; D gene: .
CDR3 DNA: TGCAGTGTCATACTAGCGGGGCCCACAGATACGCAGTATTTT; CDR3 protein: CSVILAGPTDTQYF; J gene: TRBJ2-3; clone size: .; V gene: TRBV20-1; D gene: TRBD2
CDR3 DNA: TGTGCCAGCAGCGCCACACCGGACAGGGTTGGGACCCAGTACTTC; CDR3 protein: CASSATPDRVGTQYF; J gene: TRBJ2-5; clone size: .; V gene: TRBV11-2; D gene: TRBD1
CDR3 DNA: TGTGCCAGCAGACGTTCAGCCGGGACTTCCTACGAGCAGTACTTC; CDR3 protein: CASRRSAGTSYEQYF; J gene: TRBJ2-7; clone size: .; V gene: TRBV12-3/TRBV12-4; D gene: .
CDR3 DNA: TGTGCCAGCAGCCGGACAGAGACCTCCAATCAGCCCCAGCATTTT; CDR3 protein: CASSRTETSNQPQHF; J gene: TRBJ1-5; clone size: .; V gene: TRBV28; D gene: .
CDR3 DNA: TGTGCCAGCAGCTTAATAAGAGGGGGCGTATCGAATGAGCAGTTCTTC; CDR3 protein: CASSLIRGGVSNEQFF; J gene: TRBJ2-1; clone size: .; V gene: TRBV11-2; D gene: TRBD1
CDR3 DNA: TGTGCCAGTAGCTTTGGACAGGATTTCTACGAGCAGTACTTC; CDR3 protein: CASSFGQDFYEQYF; J gene: TRBJ2-7; clone size: once; V gene: TRBV5-4; D gene: TRBD1
CDR3 DNA: TGTGCCTGGAGCAGGGGCAATCAGCCCCAGCATTTT; CDR3 protein: CAWSRGNQPQHF; J gene: TRBJ1-5; clone size: once; V gene: TRBV30; D gene: .
CDR3 DNA: TGCGCCAGCAGCTTGGCCACCGATCCCTACGAGCAGTACTTC; CDR3 protein: CASSLATDPYEQYF; J gene: TRBJ2-7; clone size: .; V gene: TRBV5-1; D gene: .
CDR3 DNA: TGCAGTGCATATAGAAATCCGGGACCGACCTACGAGCAGTACTTC; CDR3 protein: CSAYRNPGPTYEQYF; J gene: TRBJ2-7; clone size: .; V gene: TRBV20-1; D gene: .
CDR3 DNA: TGCGCCAGCAGCTTGGCCTACCAACAGAACACCGGGGAGCTGTTTTTT; CDR3 protein: CASSLAYQQNTGELFF; J gene: TRBJ2-2; clone size: .; V gene: TRBV5-1; D gene: .
CDR3 DNA: TGTGCCAGCAGTTTTTCGGCTAGCTGGCAGACCCAGTACTTC; CDR3 protein: CASSFSASWQTQYF; J gene: TRBJ2-5; clone size: once; V gene: TRBV12-3/TRBV12-4; D gene: .
CDR3 DNA: TGTGCCAGCAGCTTGGGATGGAGGCACACAGATACGCAGTATTTT; CDR3 protein: CASSLGWRHTDTQYF; J gene: TRBJ2-3; clone size: .; V gene: TRBV7-6; D gene: .
CDR3 DNA: TGTGCCAGCACCAGGTCCCAAACTGGAAACTACGAGCAGTACTTC; CDR3 protein: CASTRSQTGNYEQYF; J gene: TRBJ2-7; clone size: .; V gene: TRBV3-1; D gene: .
CDR3 DNA: TGTGCCAGCAGTTCCTACTTGTTTCAGAATTCACCCCTCCACTTT; CDR3 protein: CASSSYLFQNSPLHF; J gene: TRBJ1-6; clone size: .; V gene: TRBV28; D gene: .
CDR3 DNA: TGTGCCAGCAGTTTGGATGATGAAAAACTGTTTTTT; CDR3 protein: CASSLDDEKLFF; J gene: TRBJ1-4; clone size: .; V gene: TRBV12-3/TRBV12-4; D gene: .
CDR3 DNA: TGTGCCAGTAATCTTGTTGCAGGGAATGAAAAACTGTTTTTT; CDR3 protein: CASNLVAGNEKLFF; J gene: TRBJ1-4; clone size: .; V gene: TRBV19; D gene: .
CDR3 DNA: TGCGCCAGCAGCCATAACGGACAGGGGAGCAATCAGCCCCAGCATTTT; CDR3 protein: CASSHNGQGSNQPQHF; J gene: TRBJ1-5; clone size: .; V gene: TRBV4-1; D gene: TRBD1
CDR3 DNA: TGTGCCAGCAGTTACCTACCAACTAATGAAAAACTGTTTTTT; CDR3 protein: CASSYLPTNEKLFF; J gene: TRBJ1-4; clone size: .; V gene: TRBV12-3/TRBV12-4; D gene: .
CDR3 DNA: TGTGCCACCAGTGGAGAGGGACAGACCTATAATTCACCCCTCCACTTT; CDR3 protein: CATSGEGQTYNSPLHF; J gene: TRBJ1-6; clone size: .; V gene: TRBV15; D gene: TRBD1
CDR3 DNA: TGTGCCAGCAGCCGCGGGGTCACCGGGGAGCTGTTTTTT; CDR3 protein: CASSRGVTGELFF; J gene: TRBJ2-2; clone size: .; V gene: TRBV7-2; D gene: .
CDR3 DNA: TGTGCCAGCAGCCAAGATCAGGTCAGGGGAAAGGAAGCTTTCTTT; CDR3 protein: CASSQDQVRGKEAFF; J gene: TRBJ1-1; clone size: .; V gene: TRBV3-1; D gene: .
CDR3 DNA: TGTGCCAGCAGCTTTCTTATAGATACGCAGTATTTT; CDR3 protein: CASSFLIDTQYF; J gene: TRBJ2-3; clone size: .; V gene: TRBV11-2; D gene: .
CDR3 DNA: TGTGCCATCAGTGAGTCCGGCAGTACCGTATATGGCTACACCTTC; CDR3 protein: CAISESGSTVYGYTF; J gene: TRBJ1-2; clone size: .; V gene: TRBV10-3; D gene: .
CDR3 DNA: TGCGCCAGCAGCTTGGCTGTAGCGGGGGCCTGGAAGACCCAGTACTTC; CDR3 protein: CASSLAVAGAWKTQYF; J gene: TRBJ2-5; clone size: .; V gene: TRBV5-1; D gene: TRBD2
CDR3 DNA: TGTGCCAGTAGCCTAGCGGGGGAAGATACGCAGTATTTT; CDR3 protein: CASSLAGEDTQYF; J gene: TRBJ2-3; clone size: .; V gene: TRBV19; D gene: TRBD2
CDR3 DNA: TGTGCCAGCAGCCGAGGACAGGGTGATTCCTATAATTCACCCCTCCACTTT; CDR3 protein: CASSRGQGDSYNSPLHF; J gene: TRBJ1-6; clone size: .; V gene: TRBV3-1; D gene: TRBD1
CDR3 DNA: TGTGCCACCAGTGATTTAGGAGCGGGGGATACCCAATCCTACAATGAGCAGTTCTTC; CDR3 protein: CATSDLGAGDTQSYNEQFF; J gene: TRBJ2-1; clone size: .; V gene: TRBV24-1; D gene: TRBD2
CDR3 DNA: TGTGCCAGCAGCTCGGACCGTCACTACGAGCAGTACTTC; CDR3 protein: CASSSDRHYEQYF; J gene: TRBJ2-7; clone size: .; V gene: TRBV7-9; D gene: .
CDR3 DNA: TGTGCCAGCCGGACAGGATTGGGAGAGACCCAGTACTTC; CDR3 protein: CASRTGLGETQYF; J gene: TRBJ2-5; clone size: .; V gene: TRBV6-5; D gene: TRBD1
CDR3 DNA: TGTGCCAGCAGTTTCTGGCGGGGGGGCTCGGATACGCAGTATTTT; CDR3 protein: CASSFWRGGSDTQYF; J gene: TRBJ2-3; clone size: .; V gene: TRBV12-3/TRBV12-4; D gene: TRBD2
CDR3 DNA: TGTGCCAGCAGCGACGGGGGGTCCCCCTATGGCTACACCTTC; CDR3 protein: CASSDGGSPYGYTF; J gene: TRBJ1-2; clone size: .; V gene: TRBV11-3; D gene: .
CDR3 DNA: TGTGCCAGCCGCAGGGACAATCAAGAGACCCAGTACTTC; CDR3 protein: CASRRDNQETQYF; J gene: TRBJ2-5; clone size: few; V gene: TRBV12-3/TRBV12-4; D gene: .
CDR3 DNA: TGTGCCAGCAGCGCGGTACTCGGGCCAGATACGCAGTATTTT; CDR3 protein: CASSAVLGPDTQYF; J gene: TRBJ2-3; clone size: .; V gene: TRBV9; D gene: .
CDR3 DNA: TGTGCCAGCAGCCAAGAACGCCAAGCGGGGGGGCGGGAGACCCAGTACTTC; CDR3 protein: CASSQERQAGGRETQYF; J gene: TRBJ2-5; clone size: .; V gene: TRBV3-1; D gene: TRBD2
CDR3 DNA: TGTGCCACCAGCAGAGATCCGGGCTACGAGCAGTACTTC; CDR3 protein: CATSRDPGYEQYF; J gene: TRBJ2-7; clone size: .; V gene: TRBV15; D gene: .
CDR3 DNA: TGTGCCTGGGACAGGGGCACTGAAGCTTTCTTT; CDR3 protein: CAWDRGTEAFF; J gene: TRBJ1-1; clone size: few; V gene: TRBV30; D gene: TRBD1
CDR3 DNA: TGCGCCAGCAGCCCCGGATCAGGGAGCACAGATACGCAGTATTTT; CDR3 protein: CASSPGSGSTDTQYF; J gene: TRBJ2-3; clone size: .; V gene: TRBV5-1; D gene: .
CDR3 DNA: TGTGCCAGCAGCCTGGGACAGGGGGTTTACGAGCAGTACTTC; CDR3 protein: CASSLGQGVYEQYF; J gene: TRBJ2-7; clone size: .; V gene: TRBV11-2; D gene: TRBD1
CDR3 DNA: TGTGCCAGCAGTGAAGCGGGGCGGGCTGAGCAGTACTTC; CDR3 protein: CASSEAGRAEQYF; J gene: TRBJ2-7; clone size: .; V gene: TRBV2; D gene: .
CDR3 DNA: TGCGCCAGCAGCCGCTACAGGGCAGAGACCCAGTACTTC; CDR3 protein: CASSRYRAETQYF; J gene: TRBJ2-5; clone size: .; V gene: TRBV4-1; D gene: .
CDR3 DNA: TGTGCCAGCAGCTTACCCTTCCATGACACCGGGGAGCTGTTTTTT; CDR3 protein: CASSLPFHDTGELFF; J gene: TRBJ2-2; clone size: once; V gene: TRBV7-2; D gene: .
CDR3 DNA: TGCAGCGTTAAGGCGGACACTGAAGCTTTCTTT; CDR3 protein: CSVKADTEAFF; J gene: TRBJ1-1; clone size: .; V gene: TRBV29-1; D gene: .
CDR3 DNA: TGTGCCAGCAGCCGCCTGGCTATCAGCTACAATGAGCAGTTCTTC; CDR3 protein: CASSRLAISYNEQFF; J gene: TRBJ2-1; clone size: .; V gene: TRBV11-3; D gene: .
CDR3 DNA: TGTGCCATCAGTGAGTCTGGGACTAGCGGGGATACGCAGTATTTT; CDR3 protein: CAISESGTSGDTQYF; J gene: TRBJ2-3; clone size: .; V gene: TRBV10-3; D gene: TRBD2
CDR3 DNA: TGTGCCAGCAGGCAAGCAGGGGGTAACACTGAAGCTTTCTTT; CDR3 protein: CASRQAGGNTEAFF; J gene: TRBJ1-1; clone size: once; V gene: TRBV27; D gene: TRBD1
CDR3 DNA: TGTGCCAGCGCGAGAGGAACCAGGGGTTCACCCCTCCACTTT; CDR3 protein: CASARGTRGSPLHF; J gene: TRBJ1-6; clone size: .; V gene: TRBV12-3/TRBV12-4; D gene: .
CDR3 DNA: TGTGCCAGCACCAACGGGACATGGAATTCACCCCTCCACTTT; CDR3 protein: CASTNGTWNSPLHF; J gene: TRBJ1-6; clone size: .; V gene: TRBV12-3/TRBV12-4; D gene: .
CDR3 DNA: TGCGCCAGCAGCCAAGACGGAATAGCGGGTGGTACGCAGTATTTT; CDR3 protein: CASSQDGIAGGTQYF; J gene: TRBJ2-3; clone size: .; V gene: TRBV4-1; D gene: TRBD2
CDR3 DNA: TGCAGCGTTAATGTGGCCGACCGACAGGGGGCGAATGAGCAGTTCTTC; CDR3 protein: CSVNVADRQGANEQFF; J gene: TRBJ2-1; clone size: .; V gene: TRBV29-1; D gene: TRBD1
CDR3 DNA: TGTGCCAGCAGCCACGACAGGGGAGGTCAGCCCCAGCATTTT; CDR3 protein: CASSHDRGGQPQHF; J gene: TRBJ1-5; clone size: .; V gene: TRBV3-1; D gene: TRBD1
CDR3 DNA: TGTGCCAGCAGTACGAGGACTCTTCAGCGGACCCAGTACTTC; CDR3 protein: CASSTRTLQRTQYF; J gene: TRBJ2-5; clone size: .; V gene: TRBV12-3/TRBV12-4; D gene: .